The 29 T cell receptor beta chains in this list originate from one sample, sequenced in a study of blood T cells in healthy people across ages (dated by TCRdb to the mid-2010s). The receptor library was made with 5' RACE. Sequenced using an Illumina HiSeq 2500. A second roughly 6 to 11 cycle PCR used a sample-barcoded 5' primer and a J-beta primer mix. The public reads were reanalyzed by TCRdb: fastp trimming at Q25, MiXCR alignment, in-frame beta chains only. Each record represents a unique CDR3 protein, reported with the most common genes and DNA among its rows. For this sample the table gives under 850,000 distinct CDR3 sequences, of which 35% to 40% were detected only once. The ten largest make up around 13% of the sample. Material for sequencing was blood. The receptors stem from a man aged 18-30 years in good health.

The chain links TRBV5-1 to TRBJ2-5, with D maybe TRBD1 (5 bases). The CDR3 totals 14 residues. V was trimmed by 4 bases and J by 3 bases, leaving 13 bases between them. Germline V gives CDR1 SGHRS, CDR2 YFSETQ. The CDR3 is CASSATVGKETQYF. The CDR3 DNA follows: TGCGCCAGCAGCGCGACAGTAGGAAAAGAGACCCAGTACTTC. Complete variable domain (other parts from reference TRBV5-1 and TRBJ2-5): KAGVTQTPRYLIKTRGQQVTLSCSPISGHRSVSWYQQTPGQGLQFLFEYFSETQRNKGNFPGRFSGRQFSNSRSEMNVSTLELGDSALYLCASSATVGKETQYFGPGTRLLVL.

Turning to this clonotype: A much larger clone differs by one base, so this may be a read error. This rearrangement joins TRBV12-3 or TRBV12-4 to TRBJ2-3; perhaps TRBD2 as D (5 bases). This CDR3 spans 13 amino acids. Trimming removed 6 bases from V and 4 bases from J, with 11 bases in between. CDR3 sequence (DNA): TGTGCCAGCAGACGACTAAGCGCAGATACGCAGTATTTT. Its protein is CASRRLSADTQYF.

This clonotype has at least ten counts. The V call is TRBV29-1, the J call TRBJ1-2, with a weak D call TRBD1 (6 bases). The germline V gene has CDR1 SQVTM and CDR2 ANQGSEA. V lost 1 base to trimming and J lost 2 bases, with 8 bases between them. The CDR3 has 13 residues. The CDR3 loop reads CSVEVQGNYGYTF. Written as DNA, the CDR3 is TGCAGCGTTGAAGTTCAGGGGAACTATGGCTACACCTTC.

The V gene is TRBV2, the J gene TRBJ2-7; D uncertain. With 4 bases removed from V and 2 bases from J, the gap between germline ends came to 12 bases. The CDR3 has 14 residues. Germline values: CDR1 SNHLY, CDR2 FYNNEI. This CDR3 reads CASSGWRKTYEQYF. The CDR3 bases are TGTGCCAGCAGTGGGTGGCGAAAGACCTACGAGCAGTACTTC.

The table lists this clonotype with many counts. V usage is TRBV7-2 and J usage is TRBJ2-5; the D is unclear. This CDR3 has 11 residues. Germline loops: CDR1 SGHTA, CDR2 FQGNSA. Between the trimmed V and J ends, which lost 7 bases and 4 bases, there was a span of 7 bases. CDR3 amino acids: CASTFGETQYF. The CDR3, as DNA: TGTGCCAGCACCTTTGGAGAGACCCAGTACTTC.

This clonotype was observed a few times. This chain joins TRBV12-3 or TRBV12-4 and TRBJ1-5; possibly TRBD1 for D (5 bases). The V end was cut by 1 base, the J end by 4 bases, with 14 bases between. The CDR3 consists of 16 residues. DNA of the CDR3: TGTGCCAGCAGTTTAGGGTTACCAGGGAGGAATCAGCCCCAGCATTTT. Translated: CASSLGLPGRNQPQHF.

The V call is TRBV2, the J call TRBJ2-3; 13 bases are a match to TRBD2. CDR1 is SNHLY, CDR2 FYNNEI, per germline. V was pared by 5 bases and J by 0 bases, with 2 bases of the junction left unmatched. There are 16 residues in the CDR3. The CDR3 DNA follows: TGTGCCAGCAGTCAGACTAGCGGGGGGAGCACAGATACGCAGTATTTT. Its translation is CASSQTSGGSTDTQYF. The full variable domain, completed using reference TRBV2 and TRBJ2-3, is EPEVTQTPSHQVTQMGQEVILRCVPISNHLYFYWYRQILGQKVEFLVSFYNNEISEKSEIFDDQFSVERPDGSNFTLKIRSTKLEDSAMYFCASSQTSGGSTDTQYFGPGTRLTVL.

The chain recombines TRBV27 with TRBJ2-1; tentatively, D is TRBD1 (5 bases). The J call is uncertain, as TRBJ2-7 better fits the DNA end. The CDR3 has 14 amino acids. Germline V gives CDR1 MNHEY, CDR2 SMNVEV (reference sequence). The CDR3 region has the DNA TGTGCCAGCAGTTTCCAGGGCTCCTACAATGAGCAGTACTTC. Residues: CASSFQGSYNEQYF.

Comment on this clonotype: A much larger clone lies a single base off, so this may be a read error. V is TRBV6-6 and J is TRBJ2-1; D remains unclear. V gave up 6 bases and J gave up 8 bases, with 20 bases separating them. Germline-derived CDR1 and CDR2 are MNHNY and SVGAGI (reference sequence). There are 15 residues in the CDR3. In DNA, the CDR3 is TGTGCCAGCAGGCCTACAGATGCAATCGTGGATGAGCAGTTCTTC. Protein sequence: CASRPTDAIVDEQFF.

V usage is TRBV5-1 and J usage is TRBJ2-5, with D uncertain. TRBJ2-1 matches the DNA end more closely, so the J call is doubtful. Germline CDR1 reads SGHRS; CDR2 reads YFSETQ. CDR3 length equals 12 residues. The CDR3 region is CASSDNQETQFF. DNA of the CDR3: TGCGCCAGCAGCGACAACCAAGAGACCCAGTTCTTC.

The chain couples TRBV5-5 to TRBJ2-3; 7 positions match TRBD2. Per the germline V gene, CDR1 is SGHKS and CDR2 is YYEKEE (reference sequence). With V trimmed by 4 bases and J by 2 bases, 7 bases remained unmatched. This CDR3 spans 15 amino acids. This CDR3 is CASSGGGPVTDTQYF. The CDR3 nucleotides read TGTGCCAGCAGCGGGGGGGGTCCCGTCACAGATACGCAGTATTTT.

This clonotype occurred a few times. This chain uses TRBV20-1 with TRBJ2-1; unclear D gene. V dropped 2 bases and J dropped 2 bases, with 13 bases sitting between them. This CDR3 comprises 15 residues. CDR1 and CDR2 (germline): DFQATT, SNEGSKA (reference sequence). CDR3 nucleotide sequence: TGCAGTGCTAGAAAGGAGAGAGACCCCTACAATGAGCAGTTCTTC. Residues: CSARKERDPYNEQFF.

This clonotype was detected a few times. Germline is not matched at one junction end, which may reflect a read error. J is TRBJ2-4 and V is TRBV11-2, with 10 positions matching TRBD2. CDR1 and CDR2 (germline): SGHAT, FQNNGV. The CDR3 totals 21 residues. CDR3 in amino acids: CASSLDPLAPSGGLAKNIQYF. Here the CDR3 DNA reads TGTGCCAGCAGCCTAGACCCCTTGGCTCCTAGCGGGGGACTAGCCAAAAACATTCAGTACTTC.

The chain employs TRBV28 and TRBJ1-4; 10 bases align to TRBD1. CDR3 length equals 15 residues. Germline V CDR1 and CDR2: MDHEN, SYDVKM. Trimming at V came to 4 bases and at J to 6 bases, leaving 5 bases not matched to a gene. In DNA form, the CDR3 reads TGTGCCAGCAGTTCGCAGGGACAGGGGCATGAAAAACTGTTTTTT. It encodes CASSSQGQGHEKLFF.

The rearrangement links TRBV2 to TRBJ1-6, with D hard to call. CDR1 and CDR2 from the germline V gene are SNHLY and FYNNEI. The CDR3 is 14 residues long. The V gene lost 6 bases and the J gene lost 7 bases, with 13 bases spanning the gap. In DNA, the CDR3 is TGTGCCAGCAGCTCTGAAGGGCGCAATTCACCCCTCCACTTT. Residues: CASSSEGRNSPLHF.

This clonotype has only a few counts. The chain couples TRBV25-1 to TRBJ2-7, with D possibly called TRBD1 or TRBD2 (5 bases each). The germline V gene encodes CDR1 MGHDK and CDR2 SYGVNS. The CDR3 length is 14 residues. V was pared by 2 bases and J by 2 bases, with 10 bases between. For the CDR3, the DNA is TGTGCCAGCAGTGAAGCAGGGAGCCCCTACGAGCAGTACTTC. Protein: CASSEAGSPYEQYF.

The gene calls are TRBV12-3 or TRBV12-4 and TRBJ1-5; 7 positions match TRBD1. The junction had 3 bases not matched to a gene; V was cut back by 6 bases and J by 1 base. CDR3 size: 14 residues. CDR3 loop: CASRPTGSNQPQHF. CDR3 sequence (DNA): TGTGCCAGCAGACCGACAGGGAGCAATCAGCCCCAGCATTTT.

Here the CDR3 DNA reads TGTGCCTGGAGGGCCTTGGGGACAACGGAGTATGGCTACACCTTC. Translation gives CAWRALGTTEYGYTF. The chain carries TRBV30 and TRBJ1-2; tentatively, D is TRBD1 (6 bases). This CDR3 region has 15 residues. CDR1 GTSNPN and CDR2 SVGIG come from the germline V gene (reference sequence). Between the trimmed V and J ends, which lost 3 bases and 5 bases, there was a span of 19 bases.

The chain links TRBV12-3 or TRBV12-4 to TRBJ2-7; the D gene is possibly TRBD1 (6 bases). Between the trimmed V and J ends, which lost 7 bases and 0 bases, there was a span of 22 bases. This CDR3 is 17 amino acids long. CDR3 sequence reads: CASTHPDPRGCSYEQYF. In DNA form, the CDR3 reads TGTGCCAGCACCCACCCGGACCCCAGGGGATGCTCCTACGAGCAGTACTTC.

As for this clonotype: A clone one base away is much larger, so this may be a read error. This chain uses TRBV15 with TRBJ2-1; 7 positions match TRBD2. This CDR3 is built from 16 residues. The V segment lost 4 bases and the J segment 3 bases; nucleotides outside the gene matches: 9. Germline CDR1 and CDR2: LNHNV and YYDKDF (reference sequence). CDR3 bases: TGTGCCACCAGCACATTATTGGGGGGGTACTACAATGAGCAGTTCTTC. Its translation: CATSTLLGGYYNEQFF. Looking up the rest from reference TRBV15 and TRBJ2-1 gives the full variable domain: DAMVIQNPRYQVTQFGKPVTLSCSQTLNHNVMYWYQQKSSQAPKLLFHYYDKDFNNEADTPDNFQSRRPNTSFCFLDIRSPGLGDTAMYLCATSTLLGGYYNEQFFGPGTRLTVL.

V gene TRBV6-5 combines with J gene TRBJ1-2, with TRBD1 matching over 8 bases. Germline V gene data show CDR1 as MNHEY and CDR2 as SVGAGI. The CDR3 is made up of 16 amino acids. The ends lost 5 bases at V and 3 bases at J; junction bases unmatched: 11. The CDR3 nucleotides are TGTGCCAGCAGTAGACAGGGGAAGGGCTTTGACTATGGCTACACCTTC. The encoded protein is CASSRQGKGFDYGYTF.

This clonotype has just a few counts. J is TRBJ1-1 and V is TRBV6-6; D gene uncertain. There are 10 residues in the CDR3. V lost 8 bases to trimming and J lost 3 bases, with 4 bases between them. The germline CDR1 and CDR2 sequences are MNHNY and SVGAGI (reference sequence). Here the CDR3 DNA reads TGTGCCAGCGTAGACACTGAAGCTTTCTTT. It is translated as CASVDTEAFF.

Concerning this clonotype itself: Being one base from a much bigger clone, this may be a read error. The chain recombines TRBV6-5 with TRBJ1-2; 7 bases are a match to TRBD1. Germline loops: CDR1 MNHEY, CDR2 SVGAGI. The CDR3 consists of 12 residues. V gave up 5 bases and J gave up 6 bases; unmatched junction bases: 3. The CDR3 is CASSGRGNGYTF. Written as DNA, the CDR3 is TGTGCCAGCAGTGGCAGGGGGAATGGCTACACCTTC.

Worth noting for this clonotype: The junction and the germline gene differ at one end; a read error may be behind it. The rearrangement joins TRBV10-2 to TRBJ2-1, with 10 bases that match TRBD2. The V gene's germline CDR1 is WSHSY and CDR2 SAAADI. This CDR3 is built from 17 residues. The CDR3 DNA reads as TGCGCCAGCACCTTGCGGAGGACTAGCGGAGAATACAAGGAGCAGTTCTTC. Its translation is CASTLRRTSGEYKEQFF.

J is TRBJ1-1 and V is TRBV13; TRBD1 aligns across 8 bases. V shed 5 bases, J shed 5 bases, and the junction held 10 bases outside the gene matches. Germline assignment: CDR1 PRHDT and CDR2 FYEKMQ (reference sequence). This CDR3 region has 15 residues. The CDR3 DNA reads TGTGCCAGCAGCGGACAGGGTGTGGGAACGACTGAAGCTTTCTTT. This codes for CASSGQGVGTTEAFF. Combining the CDR3 with reference TRBV13 and TRBJ1-1 gives the whole variable domain AAGVIQSPRHLIKEKRETATLKCYPIPRHDTVYWYQQGPGQDPQFLISFYEKMQSDKGSIPDRFSAQQFSDYHSELNMSSLELGDSALYFCASSGQGVGTTEAFFGQGTRLTVV.

This clonotype was recorded once. The chain has TRBV20-1 and TRBJ1-6, with D tentatively TRBD1 (5 bases). V shed 3 bases and J shed 7 bases, with 10 bases lying between them. The CDR3 length is 13 residues. The germline V gene has CDR1 DFQATT and CDR2 SNEGSKA (reference sequence). The CDR3 spells CSARAGTNSPLHF. CDR3 nucleotides: TGCAGTGCTAGGGCTGGGACCAATTCACCCCTCCACTTT.

This clonotype has more than one count but fewer than ten. The rearrangement joins TRBV20-1 to TRBJ1-4; D call uncertain. CDR3 size: 10 residues. The V gene lost 4 bases and the J gene lost 6 bases, with 3 bases spanning the gap. Germline values: CDR1 DFQATT, CDR2 SNEGSKA (reference sequence). The CDR3 DNA reads TGCAGTGCTAAAGATGAAAAACTGTTTTTT. This encodes CSAKDEKLFF.

The rearrangement uses TRBV12-3 or TRBV12-4 and TRBJ2-3, with 7 positions matching TRBD1. The CDR3 runs 15 residues. Losses at the gene ends were 1 base for V and 4 bases for J; bases not matched to a gene: 5. The CDR3 reads CASSLEGARSDTQYF. CDR3 nucleotides: TGTGCCAGCAGTTTAGAGGGGGCGCGGTCAGATACGCAGTATTTT.

Only a few counts were recorded for this clonotype. CDR3 in amino acids: CSAREPLAGNEQFF. The CDR3 region has the DNA TGCAGTGCTAGAGAGCCCCTAGCGGGGAATGAGCAGTTCTTC. This chain connects TRBV20-1 to TRBJ2-1; 9 bases are shared with TRBD2. The J segment lost 7 bases and the V segment lost 0 bases, leaving 4 bases of the junction unmatched. The length of the CDR3 is 14 residues. From germline, CDR1 is DFQATT and CDR2 SNEGSKA (reference sequence).